One sample yielded the 11 T cell receptor beta chains listed below, sequenced in a study of T cell responses to AZD1222 COVID-19 vaccine. Assay used: immunoSEQ multiplex PCR; TCRdb lists only in-frame clones, some missing. The data contain around 160,000 clones, 85% to 95% of them seen just once; the ten biggest clones take up 2.8%. The sequences come from peripheral blood, collected on day 0 of MenACWY control vaccination. Every receptor here comes from an adult in good health.

The chain combines TRBV6-5 with TRBJ1-1; maybe TRBD1 (5 bases). Deletions cut 4 bases from V and 4 bases from J, with 10 bases between. Germline-derived CDR1 and CDR2 are MNHEY and SVGAGI. The CDR3 is 13 amino acids. The CDR3: CASSSGGITEAFF. The CDR3 nucleotides are TGTGCCAGCAGTTCGGGGGGAATCACTGAAGCTTTCTTT.

The V gene is TRBV6-5, the J gene TRBJ1-1; TRBD1 might be the D (6 bases). There are 12 residues in the CDR3. Trimming stripped 9 bases from V and 6 bases from J, with 14 bases between. The germline gives CDR1 MNHEY, CDR2 SVGAGI. CDR3 amino acids: CASGGGRPEAFF. In nucleotides, the CDR3 is TGTGCCAGTGGGGGGGGGCGACCTGAAGCTTTCTTT.

The V call is TRBV27, the J call TRBJ2-5, with 11 bases matching TRBD2. Trimming removed 5 bases from V and 5 bases from J; junction bases left unmatched: 7. The CDR3 sequence is 15 residues long. Looked up from germline, CDR1 is MNHEY and CDR2 is SMNVEV (reference sequence). The CDR3 region is CASSPQGLAVETQYF. The CDR3 nucleotides read TGTGCCAGCAGTCCACAGGGACTAGCGGTGGAGACCCAGTACTTC.

The rearrangement uses TRBV7-8 and TRBJ2-7; 7 bases map to TRBD2. This CDR3 is 14 amino acids long. Germline V lookup: CDR1 SGHVS, CDR2 FQNEAQ. Unmatched junction bases numbered 5, after V lost 5 bases and J lost 1 base. The CDR3 loop is CASSARTSSYEQYF. DNA of the CDR3: TGTGCCAGCAGCGCTAGGACTAGTTCCTACGAGCAGTACTTC.

The chain is built from TRBV28 and TRBJ1-5, with 8 bases lining up with TRBD1. The CDR3 contains 16 residues. V gave up 5 bases and J gave up 4 bases; unmatched junction bases: 10. The germline V gene has CDR1 MDHEN and CDR2 SYDVKM. In nucleotides, the CDR3 is TGTGCCAGCAGTCCTAGAGACAGGGGACTTAATCAGCCCCAGCATTTT. This sequence encodes CASSPRDRGLNQPQHF.

V gene TRBV6-6 combines with J gene TRBJ1-3; D is uncertain. V lost 6 bases and J 1 base, leaving 28 bases between the germline ends. In germline, CDR1 is MNHNY, CDR2 SVGAGI (reference sequence). The CDR3 contains 20 residues. The CDR3: CASSRYPPGVRWQSGNTIYF. The CDR3 coding sequence is TGTGCCAGCAGCAGATACCCACCTGGCGTCAGGTGGCAGTCTGGAAACACCATATATTTT.

The chain links TRBV7-2 to TRBJ1-5; perhaps TRBD1 as D (6 bases). This CDR3 spans 16 amino acids. Trimming stripped 2 bases from V and 0 bases from J, with 11 bases between. Germline V gene sequence: CDR1 SGHTA, CDR2 FQGNSA. CDR3 in amino acids: CASSLLGQISNQPQHF. Here the CDR3 DNA reads TGTGCCAGCAGCTTACTGGGACAAATTAGCAATCAGCCCCAGCATTTT. Drawing the rest from reference TRBV7-2 and TRBJ1-5, the complete variable domain is GAGVSQSPSNKVTEKGKDVELRCDPISGHTALYWYRQSLGQGLEFLIYFQGNSAPDKSGLPSDRFSAERTGGSVSTLTIQRTQQEDSAVYLCASSLLGQISNQPQHFGDGTRLSIL.

This sequence joins TRBV18 and TRBJ2-7; TRBD1 or TRBD2 may be the D gene (5 bases each). V was cut by 2 bases and J by 6 bases, with 11 bases left in between. Germline loops: CDR1 KGHSH, CDR2 LQKENI. The CDR3 length is 13 residues. The CDR3 loop reads CASSPSSGTEQYF. The CDR3 DNA reads TGTGCCAGCTCACCAAGTTCAGGGACCGAGCAGTACTTC.

The chain employs TRBV27 and TRBJ1-2; no firm D call. V lost 5 bases and J 7 bases, leaving 17 bases between the germline ends. The CDR3 totals 14 residues. CDR1 is MNHEY and CDR2 is SMNVEV in the germline V gene (reference sequence). The CDR3 bases are TGTGCCAGCAGTCTAGCCTCGGGGATCCCTGGCTACACCTTC. Residues: CASSLASGIPGYTF.

In this sample, this clone turned up a few times. This chain uses TRBV10-1 with TRBJ2-2; no firm D call. This CDR3 region has 15 residues. The ends were cut back, 0 bases at V and 7 bases at J, with 12 bases in the middle. Looked up from germline, CDR1 is WNHNN and CDR2 is SYGVQD (reference sequence). The chain's CDR3 is CASSESLGSDGELFF. CDR3 DNA sequence: TGCGCCAGCAGTGAGTCGTTAGGCAGTGACGGGGAGCTGTTTTTT.

This clone was counted between two and nine times. This rearrangement joins TRBV11-2 to TRBJ2-1; tentatively, D is TRBD2 (6 bases). Looked up from germline, CDR1 is SGHAT and CDR2 is FQNNGV. V gave up 0 bases and J gave up 0 bases, with 9 bases separating them. The CDR3 length is 16 residues. For the CDR3, the DNA is TGTGCCAGCAGCTTAGATGCTAGCGCCTCCTACAATGAGCAGTTCTTC. It yields the protein CASSLDASASYNEQFF.